Described below is a single T cell receptor (beta chain) sequence and its context. Its antigen is currently unknown. This sample is drawn from a study of CD4 T cells in relation to SARS-CoV-2 and coronaviruses. Background on the study: Shared crossreactive spike epitopes were mapped to their HLA restriction. Broader study findings: Approximately 65% of donors had memory CD4+ clonotypes crossrecognizing SARS-CoV-2 and common cold coronavirus spike. The cross-reactivity analysis covered only spike protein, not other viral proteins.

Unexposed donor CD4+ T cells date from about 2011-2018, before the COVID-19 pandemic. V was pared by 4 bases and J by 2 bases, with 12 bases of the junction left unmatched. The CDR3 has 17 amino acids. The germline V gene has CDR1 SGDLS and CDR2 YYNGEE. Generated by immunoSEQ multiplex PCR, the TCRdb table keeps only in-frame clones and is missing some. The sample lists some 65,000 clones, over 70% occurring once. V usage is TRBV9 and J usage is TRBJ1-3, with TRBD1 identical over 7 bases. Sequenced material: memory CD4+ T cells from PBMCs. The TCR sequence derives from a human donor in good health. The CDR3 spells CASSSQGDGGTGNTIYF. Written as DNA, the CDR3 is TGTGCCAGCAGCTCCCAGGGGGACGGAGGGACTGGAAACACCATATATTTT.